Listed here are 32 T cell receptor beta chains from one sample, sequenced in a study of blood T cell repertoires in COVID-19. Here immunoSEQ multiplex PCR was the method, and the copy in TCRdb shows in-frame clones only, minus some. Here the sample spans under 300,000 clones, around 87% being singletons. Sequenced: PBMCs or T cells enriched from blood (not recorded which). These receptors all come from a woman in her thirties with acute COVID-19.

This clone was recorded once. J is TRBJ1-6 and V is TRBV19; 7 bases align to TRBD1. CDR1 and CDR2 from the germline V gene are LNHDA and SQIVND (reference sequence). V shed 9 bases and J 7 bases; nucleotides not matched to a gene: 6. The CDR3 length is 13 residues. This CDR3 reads CASQTGTNSPLHF. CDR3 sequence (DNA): TGTGCCAGCCAGACAGGGACAAATTCACCCCTCCACTTT.

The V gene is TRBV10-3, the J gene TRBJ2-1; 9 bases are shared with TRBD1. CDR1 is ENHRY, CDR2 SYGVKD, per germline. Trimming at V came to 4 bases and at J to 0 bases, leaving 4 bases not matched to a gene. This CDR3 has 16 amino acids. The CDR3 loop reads CAISGGQGGSYNEQFF. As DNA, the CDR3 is TGTGCCATCAGTGGGGGACAGGGAGGCTCCTACAATGAGCAGTTCTTC.

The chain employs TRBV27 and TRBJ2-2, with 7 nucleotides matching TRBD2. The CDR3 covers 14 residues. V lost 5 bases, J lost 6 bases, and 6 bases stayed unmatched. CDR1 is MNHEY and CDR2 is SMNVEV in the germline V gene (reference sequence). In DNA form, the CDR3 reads TGTGCCAGCAGTCGCGCTAGCGGACCCGGGGAGCTGTTTTTT. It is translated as CASSRASGPGELFF.

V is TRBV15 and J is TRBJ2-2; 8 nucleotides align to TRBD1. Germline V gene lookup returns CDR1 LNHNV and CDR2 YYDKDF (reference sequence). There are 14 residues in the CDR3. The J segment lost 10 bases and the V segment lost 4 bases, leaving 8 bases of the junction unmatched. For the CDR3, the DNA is TGTGCCACCAGCATGGGACAGGCCCATGCGGAGCTGTTTTTT. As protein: CATSMGQAHAELFF.

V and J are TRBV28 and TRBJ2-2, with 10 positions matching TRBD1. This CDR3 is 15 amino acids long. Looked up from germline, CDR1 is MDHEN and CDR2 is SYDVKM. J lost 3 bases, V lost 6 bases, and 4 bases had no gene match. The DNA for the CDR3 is TGTGCCAGCAGCACCGGGACAGGGGACACCGGGGAGCTGTTTTTT. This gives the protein CASSTGTGDTGELFF.

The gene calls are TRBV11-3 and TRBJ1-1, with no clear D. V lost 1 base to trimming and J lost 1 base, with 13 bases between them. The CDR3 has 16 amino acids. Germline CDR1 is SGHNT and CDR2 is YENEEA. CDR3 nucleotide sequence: TGTGCCAGCAGCTTAGGTCGTCCAGGCCGGAACACTGAAGCTTTCTTT. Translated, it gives CASSLGRPGRNTEAFF.

CDR3 coding DNA: TGTGCCAGCAGCTTGGTACCGGGAGCCTTTAACACTGAAGCTTTCTTT. Amino acids: CASSLVPGAFNTEAFF. The chain recombines TRBV5-8 with TRBJ1-1; D is unresolved. This CDR3 has 16 amino acids. CDR1 is SGHTS, CDR2 YDEGEE, per germline. Trimming removed 0 bases at V and 2 bases at J, with 14 bases between.

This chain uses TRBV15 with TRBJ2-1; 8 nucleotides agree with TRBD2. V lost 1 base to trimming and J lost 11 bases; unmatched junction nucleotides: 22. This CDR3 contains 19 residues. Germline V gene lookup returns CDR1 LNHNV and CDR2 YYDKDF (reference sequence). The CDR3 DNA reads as TGTGCCACCAGCAGAGTCGGGGGTCAGGGACTAGTCGTGTCAAAAAAGCAGTTCTTC. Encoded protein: CATSRVGGQGLVVSKKQFF.

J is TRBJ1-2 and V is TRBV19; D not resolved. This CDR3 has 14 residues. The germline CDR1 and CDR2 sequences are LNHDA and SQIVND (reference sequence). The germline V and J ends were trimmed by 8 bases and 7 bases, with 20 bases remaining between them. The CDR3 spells CASEITLERGGYTF. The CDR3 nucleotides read TGTGCCAGTGAAATTACCCTCGAACGAGGTGGCTACACCTTC. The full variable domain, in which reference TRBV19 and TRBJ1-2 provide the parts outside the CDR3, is DGGITQSPKYLFRKEGQNVTLSCEQNLNHDAMYWYRQDPGQGLRLIYYSQIVNDFQKGDIAEGYSVSREKKESFPLTVTSAQKNPTAFYLCASEITLERGGYTFGSGTRLTVV.

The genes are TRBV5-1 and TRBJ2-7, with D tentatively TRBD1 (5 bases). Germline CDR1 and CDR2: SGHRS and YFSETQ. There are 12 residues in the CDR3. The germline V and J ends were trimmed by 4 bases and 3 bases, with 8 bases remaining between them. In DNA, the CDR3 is TGCGCCAGCAGCGAGGACAACTACGAGCAGTACTTC. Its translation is CASSEDNYEQYF.

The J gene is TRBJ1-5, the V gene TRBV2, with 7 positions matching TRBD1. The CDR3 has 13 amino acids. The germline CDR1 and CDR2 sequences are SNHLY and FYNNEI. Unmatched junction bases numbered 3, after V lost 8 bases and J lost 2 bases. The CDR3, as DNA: TGTGCCAGCGGAGGACAGGGCAATCAGCCCCAGCATTTT. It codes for CASGGQGNQPQHF. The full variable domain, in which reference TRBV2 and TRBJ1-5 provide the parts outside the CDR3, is EPEVTQTPSHQVTQMGQEVILRCVPISNHLYFYWYRQILGQKVEFLVSFYNNEISEKSEIFDDQFSVERPDGSNFTLKIRSTKLEDSAMYFCASGGQGNQPQHFGDGTRLSIL.

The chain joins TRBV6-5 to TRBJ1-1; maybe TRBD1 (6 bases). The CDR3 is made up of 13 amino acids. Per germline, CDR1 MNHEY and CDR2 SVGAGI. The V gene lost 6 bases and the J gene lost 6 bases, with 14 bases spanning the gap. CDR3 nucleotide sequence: TGTGCCAGCAGCCGTCCCCCAGGGGCTGAAGCTTTCTTT. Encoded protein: CASSRPPGAEAFF.

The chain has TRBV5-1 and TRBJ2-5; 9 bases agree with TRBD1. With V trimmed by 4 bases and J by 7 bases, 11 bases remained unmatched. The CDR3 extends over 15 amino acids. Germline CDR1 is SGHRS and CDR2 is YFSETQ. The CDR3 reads CASSPGQGMFGTQYF. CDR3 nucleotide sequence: TGCGCCAGCAGCCCAGGACAGGGGATGTTTGGGACCCAGTACTTC.

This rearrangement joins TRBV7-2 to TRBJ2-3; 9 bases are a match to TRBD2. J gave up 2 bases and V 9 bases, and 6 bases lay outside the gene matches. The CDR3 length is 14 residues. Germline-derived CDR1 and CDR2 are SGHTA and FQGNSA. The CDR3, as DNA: TGTGCCAGTGGGCGGGGGGGCACCACAGATACGCAGTATTTT. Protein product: CASGRGGTTDTQYF.

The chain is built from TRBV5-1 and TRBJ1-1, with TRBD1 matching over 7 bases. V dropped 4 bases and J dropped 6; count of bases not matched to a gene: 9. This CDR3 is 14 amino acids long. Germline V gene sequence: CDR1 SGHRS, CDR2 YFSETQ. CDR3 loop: CASSPQGLTPEAFF. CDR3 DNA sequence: TGCGCCAGCAGCCCACAGGGGCTGACCCCTGAAGCTTTCTTT.

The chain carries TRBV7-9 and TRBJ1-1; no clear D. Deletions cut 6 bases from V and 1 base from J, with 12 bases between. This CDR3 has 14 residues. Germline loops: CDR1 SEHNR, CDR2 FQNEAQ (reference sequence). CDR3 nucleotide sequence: TGTGCCAGCAGTTCCTTTAGCGGGAACACTGAAGCTTTCTTT. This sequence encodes CASSSFSGNTEAFF.

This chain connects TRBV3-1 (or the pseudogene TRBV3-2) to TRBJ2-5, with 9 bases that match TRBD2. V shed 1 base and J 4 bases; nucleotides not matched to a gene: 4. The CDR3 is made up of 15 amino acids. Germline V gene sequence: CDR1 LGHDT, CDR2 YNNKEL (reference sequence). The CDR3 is CASSQGGLATETQYF. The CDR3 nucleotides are TGTGCCAGCAGCCAAGGAGGACTAGCGACAGAGACCCAGTACTTC.

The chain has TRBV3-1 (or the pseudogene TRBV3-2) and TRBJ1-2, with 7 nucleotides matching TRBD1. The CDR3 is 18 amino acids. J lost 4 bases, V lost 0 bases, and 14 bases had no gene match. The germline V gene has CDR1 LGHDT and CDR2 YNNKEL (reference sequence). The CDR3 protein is CASSQDLVRAGGAYGYTF. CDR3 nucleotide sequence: TGTGCCAGCAGCCAAGATCTCGTTCGGGCAGGGGGAGCCTATGGCTACACCTTC.

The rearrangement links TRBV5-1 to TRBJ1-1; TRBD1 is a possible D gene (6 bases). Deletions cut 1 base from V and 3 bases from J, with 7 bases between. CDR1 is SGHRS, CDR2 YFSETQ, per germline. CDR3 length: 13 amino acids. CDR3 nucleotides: TGCGCCAGCAGCTTGAAGGGGGACACTGAAGCTTTCTTT. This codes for CASSLKGDTEAFF.

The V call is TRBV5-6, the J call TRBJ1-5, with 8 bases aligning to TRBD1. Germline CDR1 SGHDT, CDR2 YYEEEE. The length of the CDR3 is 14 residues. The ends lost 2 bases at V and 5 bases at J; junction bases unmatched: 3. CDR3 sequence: CASSFGQGDQPQHF. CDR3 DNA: TGTGCCAGCAGCTTTGGACAGGGAGATCAGCCCCAGCATTTT. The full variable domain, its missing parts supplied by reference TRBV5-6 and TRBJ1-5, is DAGVTQSPTHLIKTRGQQVTLRCSPKSGHDTVSWYQQALGQGPQFIFQYYEEEERQRGNFPDRFSGHQFPNYSSELNVNALLLGDSALYLCASSFGQGDQPQHFGDGTRLSIL.

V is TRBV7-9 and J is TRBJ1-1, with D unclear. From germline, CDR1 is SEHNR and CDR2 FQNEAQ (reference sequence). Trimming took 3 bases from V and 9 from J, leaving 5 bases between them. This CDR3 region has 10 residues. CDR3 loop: CASSLRKAFF. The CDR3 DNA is TGTGCCAGCAGCTTGCGAAAAGCTTTCTTT.

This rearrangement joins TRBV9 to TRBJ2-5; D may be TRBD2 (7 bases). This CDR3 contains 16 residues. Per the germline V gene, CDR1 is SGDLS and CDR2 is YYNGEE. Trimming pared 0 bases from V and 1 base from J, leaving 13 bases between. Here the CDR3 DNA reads TGTGCCAGCAGCGTAGAGGGCGGGGGCTTCCAAGAGACCCAGTACTTC. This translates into CASSVEGGGFQETQYF. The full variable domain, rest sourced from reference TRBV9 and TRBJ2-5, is DSGVTQTPKHLITATGQRVTLRCSPRSGDLSVYWYQQSLDQGLQFLIQYYNGEERAKGNILERFSAQQFPDLHSELNLSSLELGDSALYFCASSVEGGGFQETQYFGPGTRLLVL.

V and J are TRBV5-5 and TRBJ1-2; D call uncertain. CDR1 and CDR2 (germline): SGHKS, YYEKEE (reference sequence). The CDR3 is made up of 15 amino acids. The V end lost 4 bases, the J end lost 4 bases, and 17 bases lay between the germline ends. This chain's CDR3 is CASSLREGGSYGYTF. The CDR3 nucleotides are TGTGCCAGCAGCCTTCGGGAGGGTGGGAGCTATGGCTACACCTTC. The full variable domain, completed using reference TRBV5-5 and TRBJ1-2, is DAGVTQSPTHLIKTRGQQVTLRCSPISGHKSVSWYQQVLGQGPQFIFQYYEKEERGRGNFPDRFSARQFPNYSSELNVNALLLGDSALYLCASSLREGGSYGYTFGSGTRLTVV.

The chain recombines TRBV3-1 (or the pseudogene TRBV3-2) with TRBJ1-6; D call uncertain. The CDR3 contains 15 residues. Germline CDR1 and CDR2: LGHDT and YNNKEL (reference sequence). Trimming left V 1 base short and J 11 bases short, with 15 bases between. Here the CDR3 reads CASSQAVRVRAPLHF. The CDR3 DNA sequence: TGTGCCAGCAGCCAAGCGGTACGGGTGCGGGCACCCCTCCACTTT.

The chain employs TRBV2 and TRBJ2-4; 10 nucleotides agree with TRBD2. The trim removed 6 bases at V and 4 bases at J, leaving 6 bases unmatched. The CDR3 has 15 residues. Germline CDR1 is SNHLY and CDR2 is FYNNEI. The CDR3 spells CASSGLAVLKNIQYF. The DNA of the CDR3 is TGTGCCAGCAGCGGACTAGCGGTCTTAAAAAACATTCAGTACTTC.

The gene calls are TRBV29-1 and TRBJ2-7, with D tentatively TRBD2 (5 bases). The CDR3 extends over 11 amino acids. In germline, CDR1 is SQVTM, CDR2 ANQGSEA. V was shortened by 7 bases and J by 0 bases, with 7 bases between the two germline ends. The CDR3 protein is CSAGDSYEQYF. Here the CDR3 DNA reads TGCAGCGCCGGGGACTCCTACGAGCAGTACTTC.

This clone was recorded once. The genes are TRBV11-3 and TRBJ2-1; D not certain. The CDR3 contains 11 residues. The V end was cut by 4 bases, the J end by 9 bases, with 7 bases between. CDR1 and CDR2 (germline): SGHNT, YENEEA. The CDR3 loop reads CASSSRGEQFF. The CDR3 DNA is TGTGCCAGCAGCTCCCGCGGTGAGCAGTTCTTC.

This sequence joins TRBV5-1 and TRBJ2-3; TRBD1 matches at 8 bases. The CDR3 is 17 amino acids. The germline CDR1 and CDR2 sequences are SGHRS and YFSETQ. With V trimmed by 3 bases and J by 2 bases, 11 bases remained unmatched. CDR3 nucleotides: TGCGCCAGCAGCTCTGGTTCAGGGACAGGACCCACAGATACGCAGTATTTT. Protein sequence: CASSSGSGTGPTDTQYF.

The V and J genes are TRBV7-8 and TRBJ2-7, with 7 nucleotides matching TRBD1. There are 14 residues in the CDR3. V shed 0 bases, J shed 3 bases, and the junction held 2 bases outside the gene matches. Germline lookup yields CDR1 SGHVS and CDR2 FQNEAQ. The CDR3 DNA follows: TGTGCCAGCAGCTTAGCGCACAGGGGCTACGAGCAGTACTTC. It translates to CASSLAHRGYEQYF.

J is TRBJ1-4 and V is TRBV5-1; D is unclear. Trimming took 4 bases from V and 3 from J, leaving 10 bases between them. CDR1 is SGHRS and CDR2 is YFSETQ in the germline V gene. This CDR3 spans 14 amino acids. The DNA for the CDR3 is TGCGCCAGCAGCAAACAGAATTCTAATGAAAAACTGTTTTTT. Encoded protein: CASSKQNSNEKLFF. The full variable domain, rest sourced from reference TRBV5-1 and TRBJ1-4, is KAGVTQTPRYLIKTRGQQVTLSCSPISGHRSVSWYQQTPGQGLQFLFEYFSETQRNKGNFPGRFSGRQFSNSRSEMNVSTLELGDSALYLCASSKQNSNEKLFFGSGTQLSVL.

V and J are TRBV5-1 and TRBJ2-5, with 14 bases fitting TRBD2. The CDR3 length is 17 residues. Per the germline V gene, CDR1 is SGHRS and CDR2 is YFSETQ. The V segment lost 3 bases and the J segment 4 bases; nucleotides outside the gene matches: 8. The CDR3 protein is CASSYTGTSGGSETQYF. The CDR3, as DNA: TGCGCCAGCAGCTACACCGGGACTAGCGGGGGCTCAGAGACCCAGTACTTC.

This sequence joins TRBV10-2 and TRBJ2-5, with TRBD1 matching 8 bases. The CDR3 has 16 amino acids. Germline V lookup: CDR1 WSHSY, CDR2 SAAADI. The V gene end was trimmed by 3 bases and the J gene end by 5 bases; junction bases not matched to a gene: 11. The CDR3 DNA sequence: TGCGCCAGCAGTGAAAGGAGGACAGGGCAAAAGGAGACCCAGTACTTC. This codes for CASSERRTGQKETQYF.